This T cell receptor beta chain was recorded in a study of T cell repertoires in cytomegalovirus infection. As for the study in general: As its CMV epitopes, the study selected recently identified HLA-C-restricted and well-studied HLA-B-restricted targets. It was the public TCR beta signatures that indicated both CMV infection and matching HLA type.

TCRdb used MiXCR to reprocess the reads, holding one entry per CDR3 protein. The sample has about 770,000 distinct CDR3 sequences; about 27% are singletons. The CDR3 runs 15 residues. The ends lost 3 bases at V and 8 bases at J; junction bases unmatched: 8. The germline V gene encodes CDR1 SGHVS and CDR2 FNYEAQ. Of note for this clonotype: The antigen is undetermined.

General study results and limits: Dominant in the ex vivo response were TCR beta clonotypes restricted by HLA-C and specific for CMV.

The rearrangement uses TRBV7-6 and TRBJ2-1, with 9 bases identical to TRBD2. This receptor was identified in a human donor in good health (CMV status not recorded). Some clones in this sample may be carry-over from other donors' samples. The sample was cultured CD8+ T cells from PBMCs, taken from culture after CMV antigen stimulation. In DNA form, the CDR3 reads TGTGCCAGCAGCTTTAGCGGGGGTCCATCTGATGAGCAGTTCTTC. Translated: CASSFSGGPSDEQFF. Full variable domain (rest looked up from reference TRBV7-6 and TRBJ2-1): GAGVSQSPRYKVTKRGQDVALRCDPISGHVSLYWYRQALGQGPEFLTYFNYEAQQDKSGLPNDRFSAERPEGSISTLTIQRTEQRDSAMYRCASSFSGGPSDEQFFGPGTRLTVL.